The text below deals with one TCR beta chain. Antigen specificity is unknown. There are 15 residues in the CDR3. V dropped 6 bases and J dropped 4; count of bases not matched to a gene: 13. Germline V gives CDR1 DFQATT, CDR2 SNEGSKA (reference sequence). The sample belongs to a study of T-cell memory formation after mild COVID-19. Study results and limitations: Contracting CD4+ clones sat mainly in CM and EM; CD8+ in EMRA. Contracting clones from day 15 to 85 had balanced CD4/CD8; later expanders favoured CD4+.

TCRdb reprocessed the 5' RACE reads via MiXCR and lists one record per CDR3 protein. The sample gives a few hundred thousand distinct CDR3 sequences, more than 20% of which show up once; 20% to 25% is in the top ten. The source of this sequence is a man aged 18-30 years who had mild COVID-19 (a few samples of this study predate the infection). Cell type and time point are not known. The material sequenced was PBMCs or a T cell subset sorted from them (not recorded which). The chain recombines TRBV20-1 with TRBJ1-2; 8 bases map to TRBD1. CDR3 residues: CSAPEVAGGIYGYTF. In nucleotides, the CDR3 is TGCAGTGCGCCCGAGGTTGCAGGGGGCATCTATGGCTACACCTTC.